A selection of T cell receptor beta chains follows, all from one sample in a study of blood T cell repertoires in COVID-19. This table comes from immunoSEQ multiplex PCR, and its TCRdb copy is limited to in-frame clones, with some not included. The table lists more than 400,000 clones, roughly 88% of them singletons. Input material: PBMCs or T cells enriched from blood (not recorded which). Source of these receptors: a man between 18 and 35 years old who had recovered from COVID-19. Both conserved end residues are part of each CDR3. The D gene is left open where the match is weak. Not all rows give a size; the values are once, few, many and, for expanded clones, a class.

v_call: TRBV28
d_call: TRBD1
clone_size: .
j_call: TRBJ1-5
cdr3_nt: TGTGCCACCCGGACAGGGGGAGCCTCCAATCAGCCCCAGCATTTT
cdr3_aa: CATRTGGASNQPQHF

v_call: TRBV7-9
d_call: .
clone_size: .
j_call: TRBJ2-7
cdr3_nt: TGTGCCAGCAGTCGGGGTCACGGTTACGAGCAGTACTTC
cdr3_aa: CASSRGHGYEQYF

v_call: TRBV5-4
d_call: TRBD2
clone_size: few
j_call: TRBJ2-7
cdr3_nt: TGTGCCAGCAGCTTGGAGGCGGGAGGGTTGGAGCAGTACTTC
cdr3_aa: CASSLEAGGLEQYF

v_call: TRBV29-1
d_call: .
clone_size: .
j_call: TRBJ2-7
cdr3_nt: TGCAGCGTTGAAGACCCCATCTCCTACGAGCAGTACTTC
cdr3_aa: CSVEDPISYEQYF

v_call: TRBV7-8
d_call: .
clone_size: .
j_call: TRBJ1-4
cdr3_nt: TGTGCCAGCAGCTTAAGGGGATTCAACGAAAAACTGTTTTTT
cdr3_aa: CASSLRGFNEKLFF

v_call: TRBV2
d_call: .
clone_size: once
j_call: TRBJ1-1
cdr3_nt: TGTGCCAGCGCACGGACAGTGAACACTGAAGCTTTCTTT
cdr3_aa: CASARTVNTEAFF

v_call: TRBV6-5
d_call: TRBD2
clone_size: .
j_call: TRBJ2-7
cdr3_nt: TGTGCCAGCATATTGAGACTAGCGGGAGTTGAGCAGTACTTC
cdr3_aa: CASILRLAGVEQYF

v_call: TRBV5-4
d_call: .
clone_size: .
j_call: TRBJ2-5
cdr3_nt: TGTGCCAGCAGCTTGACAGGGATCATAGAGACCCAGTACTTC
cdr3_aa: CASSLTGIIETQYF

v_call: TRBV6-5
d_call: .
clone_size: .
j_call: TRBJ1-2
cdr3_nt: TGTGCCAGTATCACTCGGACGGCAGGGCGAGGCTACACCTTC
cdr3_aa: CASITRTAGRGYTF

v_call: TRBV18
d_call: TRBD1
clone_size: .
j_call: TRBJ1-4
cdr3_nt: TGTGCCAGCTCACCCATCACAGGGGAAGAAAAACTGTTTTTT
cdr3_aa: CASSPITGEEKLFF

v_call: TRBV7-9
d_call: TRBD2
clone_size: few
j_call: TRBJ2-2
cdr3_nt: TGTGCCAGCAGCTTCCATACGGGAGGGACCGGGGAGCTGTTTTTT
cdr3_aa: CASSFHTGGTGELFF

v_call: TRBV7-9
d_call: .
clone_size: .
j_call: TRBJ1-2
cdr3_nt: TGTGCCAGCAGCTTAGCGGGGGAGGGTGGCTACACCTTC
cdr3_aa: CASSLAGEGGYTF

v_call: TRBV3-1/TRBV3-2
d_call: TRBD2
clone_size: .
j_call: TRBJ2-7
cdr3_nt: TGTGCCAGCAGCCTCAACGGGAGGAACTCCTACGAGCAGTACTTC
cdr3_aa: CASSLNGRNSYEQYF